This T cell receptor beta chain was sequenced during a study of identical twins. The CDR3 covers 14 residues. V was trimmed by 3 bases and J by 5 bases, leaving 14 bases between them. Germline CDR1 is ENHRY and CDR2 is SYGVKD. Via MiXCR, TCRdb re-called the 5' RACE reads, giving one row per CDR3 protein. The repertoire holds about 470,000 distinct CDR3 sequences, with approximately 24% as singletons. This clonotype has at least ten counts. This sample also belongs to another study, concerning T cells expressing NK-cell markers.

This receptor was identified in a woman between 18 and 29 years old in good health. The chain joins TRBV10-3 to TRBJ2-7; D is unresolved. Sample: CD4+ T cells sorted from blood. CDR3 bases: TGTGCCATCAGTGATGCCCCCATTACCCACGAGCAGTACTTC. Its protein product is CAISDAPITHEQYF.